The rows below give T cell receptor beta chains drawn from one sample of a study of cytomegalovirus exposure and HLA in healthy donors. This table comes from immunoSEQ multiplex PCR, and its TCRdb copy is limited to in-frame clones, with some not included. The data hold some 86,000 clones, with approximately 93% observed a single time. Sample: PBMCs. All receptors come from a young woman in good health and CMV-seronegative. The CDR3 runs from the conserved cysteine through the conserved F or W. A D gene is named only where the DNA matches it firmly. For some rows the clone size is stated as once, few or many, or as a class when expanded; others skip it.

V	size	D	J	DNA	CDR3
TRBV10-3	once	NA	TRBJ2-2	TGTGCCATCAGTGAGGAGGTGAGAAAACCGAACACCGGGGAGCTGTTTTTT	CAISEEVRKPNTGELFF
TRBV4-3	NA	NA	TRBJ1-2	TGCGCCAGCAGCCAAGCGAGTTGGGGCGACACTAACTATGGCTACACCTTC	CASSQASWGDTNYGYTF
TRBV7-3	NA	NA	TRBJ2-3	TGTGCCAGCAGCTTAAGTACGGGGGATACGCAGTATTTT	CASSLSTGDTQYF
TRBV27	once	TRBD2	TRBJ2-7	TGTGCCATCTCAAGAAGCGGGAGCTCCTACGAGCAGTACTTC	CAISRSGSSYEQYF
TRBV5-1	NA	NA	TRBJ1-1	TGCGCCAGCAGCTTGGGCGGCTTCACTGAAGCTTTCTTT	CASSLGGFTEAFF
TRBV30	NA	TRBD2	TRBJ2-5	TGTGCCTGGAGTGTAGGCGGGGGGGGGTCTTTGACCCAGTACTTC	CAWSVGGGGSLTQYF
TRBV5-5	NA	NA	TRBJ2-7	TGTGCCAGCAGCCGCGATGGCTACGAGCAGTACTTC	CASSRDGYEQYF
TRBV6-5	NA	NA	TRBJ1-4	TGTGCCAGCAGGCTAAAATCCCTGGGAGATGAAAAACTGTTTTTT	CASRLKSLGDEKLFF
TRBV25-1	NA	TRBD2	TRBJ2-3	TGTGCCAGCAATCGGACTAGCGGGAAAGCAGATACGCAGTATTTT	CASNRTSGKADTQYF
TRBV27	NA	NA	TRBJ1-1	TGTGCCAGCAGTTTATCCGGGCGCGGGAGGGCTGAAGCTTTCTTT	CASSLSGRGRAEAFF
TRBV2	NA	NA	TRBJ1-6	TGTGCCAGCAGTGAGTCGGTCTCCTATAATTCACCCCTCCACTTT	CASSESVSYNSPLHF
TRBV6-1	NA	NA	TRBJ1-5	TGTGCCAGCAGTGAATTCGGGAATCAGCCCCAGCATTTT	CASSEFGNQPQHF
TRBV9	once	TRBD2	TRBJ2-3	TGTGCCAGCAGCGTCACTTGGACTAGCGGGGTTAGCACAGATACGCAGTATTTT	CASSVTWTSGVSTDTQYF
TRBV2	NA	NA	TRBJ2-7	TGTGCCAGCAGGGAGGGACTGCACTACGAGCAGTACTTC	CASREGLHYEQYF
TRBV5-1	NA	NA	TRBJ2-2	TGCGCCAGCAGCTTGGGCTGGCCAAACACCGGGGAGCTGTTTTTT	CASSLGWPNTGELFF
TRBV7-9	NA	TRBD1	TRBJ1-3	TGTGCCAGCAGCCGAGATACAGGGGTCCCTGGAAACACCATATATTTT	CASSRDTGVPGNTIYF
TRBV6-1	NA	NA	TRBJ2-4	TGTGCCAGCAGTCGGGACTCGCAGGGTGGGAACATTCAGTACTTC	CASSRDSQGGNIQYF
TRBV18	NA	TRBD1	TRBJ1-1	TGTGCCAGCTCACTTATGACAGGGGGCATGGTGGTGAACACTGAAGCTTTCTTT	CASSLMTGGMVVNTEAFF
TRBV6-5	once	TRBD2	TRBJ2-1	TGTGCCAGCAGTTACCCCCCTAGCGGACCAAACAATGAGCAGTTCTTC	CASSYPPSGPNNEQFF
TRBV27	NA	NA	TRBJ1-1	TGTGCCAGCAGTTTTACAGGCTACACTGAAGCTTTCTTT	CASSFTGYTEAFF
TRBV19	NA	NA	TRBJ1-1	TGTGCCACCCGATTGGGAGACAAACCGCCTGGGACTGAAGCTTTCTTT	CATRLGDKPPGTEAFF
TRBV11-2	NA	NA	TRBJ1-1	TGTGCCAGCAGCTTAGTTCTCGACAGGATTGCTTTCTTT	CASSLVLDRIAFF
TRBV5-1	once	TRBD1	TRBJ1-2	TGCGCCAGCAGCCGGGACAGGGCGAATGGCTACACCTTC	CASSRDRANGYTF